The rows below give T cell receptor beta chains drawn from one sample of a study of T cells in Graves' hyperthyroidism and ophthalmopathy. TCRdb independently ran MiXCR on the multiplex PCR reads; one entry per CDR3 protein. The sample lists approximately 300,000 distinct CDR3 sequences, approximately 17% occurring once. Sequencing was done on a sample of blood. The receptors come from a woman aged 55-69 years with Graves' ophthalmopathy. The conserved cysteine and the conserved F or W are not part of the CDR3 here. The order of the fields is clone size, V gene, J gene, CDR3 protein. Clone size, where shown, is once, few, many, or a class for clones that have expanded.

>many|TRBV7-2|TRBJ2-7
ASSRSRDTSTTQY
>-|TRBV27|TRBJ1-2
ASSLRVGGRDNYGYT
>many|TRBV12-3/TRBV12-4|TRBJ2-7
ASSPGTIEQY
>many|TRBV7-8|TRBJ2-5
AGGGLGGGAAETQY
>many|TRBV2|TRBJ1-5
ASSEGQGSQPQH
>many|TRBV20-1|TRBJ1-1
SARDGRRPEGNTEAF
>-|TRBV7-2|TRBJ2-1
ASSRDRQRANEQF
>few|TRBV12-3/TRBV12-4|TRBJ1-4
ASARSTNLNEKLF
>many|TRBV11-2|TRBJ1-6
ASSFVGNSPLH
>-|TRBV6-5|TRBJ1-2
ASSYSNTPGGYT
>few|TRBV6-1|TRBJ1-2
ASSRPVNYGYT
>many|TRBV2|TRBJ1-1
ASSEGTSEPGAF
>many|TRBV28|TRBJ2-7
ASSLHGYEQY
>few|TRBV19|TRBJ1-5
ARETGLHQPQH
>many|TRBV20-1|TRBJ2-7
SARSGTSGRTEQY
>many|TRBV2|TRBJ1-5
ASSGRVANQPQH
>many|TRBV27|TRBJ1-1
ASSLTALWRDGEAF
>many|TRBV7-9|TRBJ1-1
AGRHTRGGIMNTEAF
>many|TRBV29-1|TRBJ1-2
SVADRALSGYT
>many|TRBV20-1|TRBJ1-2
SASDLMRGRANYGYT
>-|TRBV6-5|TRBJ1-4
ASSYSTARAEVKEKLF
>many|TRBV7-2|TRBJ1-1
ASRLSVAPEAF
>many|TRBV6-2/TRBV6-3|TRBJ2-1
ASRAWGNEQF
>many|TRBV7-9|TRBJ2-3
ASSPTGLTTDTQY
>many|TRBV20-1|TRBJ2-3
SARDPQGADTQY
>many|TRBV20-1|TRBJ1-6
SARDPRTGGLNSPLH
>many|TRBV20-1|TRBJ1-1
SASPSKALNPEAF
>-|TRBV7-9|TRBJ1-1
ASSPRTGTDTEAF
>many|TRBV11-3|TRBJ1-1
ASSIDGRGLGMF
>few|TRBV5-1|TRBJ1-3
ASSFDYGNTIY
>many|TRBV12-3/TRBV12-4|TRBJ2-2
ASSRQGMNTGELF
>-|TRBV7-9|TRBJ1-2
ASSLPEITYGYT
>many|TRBV12-3/TRBV12-4|TRBJ2-3
ASSLARSGGADTQY
>many|TRBV3-1|TRBJ2-5
ASTAPTGAETQY
>few|TRBV29-1|TRBJ1-5
SVEDSNQPQH
>many|TRBV12-3/TRBV12-4|TRBJ2-7
ASSPYRRDSPGYEQY
>-|TRBV24-1|TRBJ2-2
ATSEPLAGSGELF
>many|TRBV10-3|TRBJ1-1
AISVDLGRGEAF
>-|TRBV9|TRBJ1-6
ASSAGTVHNSPLH
>many|TRBV12-3/TRBV12-4|TRBJ1-5
ASSFGGNQPQH
>many|TRBV2|TRBJ1-2
ASSNDRNYGYT
>many|TRBV5-1|TRBJ1-1
ASSFGQGGTAF
>-|TRBV10-3|TRBJ2-1
AIRGGSYNEQF
>-|TRBV4-1|TRBJ1-2
ASSPGQTANYGYT
>many|TRBV7-2|TRBJ2-3
ASSRTGSTDTQY
>many|TRBV12-3/TRBV12-4|TRBJ2-5
ASQHWEAEGETQY